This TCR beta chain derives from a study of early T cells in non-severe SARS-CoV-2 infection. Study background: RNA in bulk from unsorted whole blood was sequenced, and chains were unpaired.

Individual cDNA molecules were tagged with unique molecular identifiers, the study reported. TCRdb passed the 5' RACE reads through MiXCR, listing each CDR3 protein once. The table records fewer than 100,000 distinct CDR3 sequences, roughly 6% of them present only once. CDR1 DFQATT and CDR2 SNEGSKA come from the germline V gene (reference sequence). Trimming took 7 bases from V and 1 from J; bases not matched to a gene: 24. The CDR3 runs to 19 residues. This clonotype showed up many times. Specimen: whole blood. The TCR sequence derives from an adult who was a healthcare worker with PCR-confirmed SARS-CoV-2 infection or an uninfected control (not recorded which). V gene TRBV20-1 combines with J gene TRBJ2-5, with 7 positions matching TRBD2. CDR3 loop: CSGGRRPGYLEDRQETQYF. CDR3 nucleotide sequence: TGCAGTGGCGGGAGACGACCCGGCTATCTCGAAGACCGCCAAGAGACCCAGTACTTC.